The T cell receptor (beta chain) described here comes from a study of graft-versus-host responses after intestinal transplantation. The overall study: Recipients obtained multivisceral, liver-intestinal, or isolated intestinal transplants. Anti-thymocyte globulin induction preceded two to four years of tacrolimus and steroid maintenance in all recipients. Study-wide findings and caveats: Recipient bone marrow held GvH clones, some seen earlier in ileum or blood.

Only in-frame clones appear in the TCRdb table, and some are missing; sequencing was by immunoSEQ multiplex PCR. This table holds around 90,000 clones, 92% found once. In regard to this clone: As yet, its antigen is unknown.

Germline V lookup: CDR1 LNHDA, CDR2 SQIVND (reference sequence). CDR3 length: 16 amino acids. Germline trimming cut 5 bases from V and 1 base from J; bases unmatched to any gene: 10. The sequence came from a human donor who received an intestinal transplant. Source: unstimulated CD4+ T cells sorted from spleen or lymph node cells, taken before intestinal transplant. This chain uses TRBV19 with TRBJ2-5; TRBD1 aligns across 7 bases. CDR3 protein: CASSFRQGTPQETQYF. Here the CDR3 DNA reads TGTGCCAGTAGTTTCCGACAGGGTACGCCCCAAGAGACCCAGTACTTC.